What follows are 20 T cell receptor beta chains derived from one specimen sequenced in a study of T-cell reconstitution after alpha-beta-depleted transplantation in children. Unique molecular identifiers were used to barcode this TCRbeta library. TCRdb fed the PCR reads into MiXCR, producing one record per CDR3 protein. The profile shows approximately 390,000 distinct CDR3 sequences, approximately 11% of them singletons. The material was PBMCs from the stem cell graft donor, obtained from the stem cell graft. These receptors were collected from a human donor who donated a stem cell graft to a child with acute myeloid leukemia.

This clonotype occurred many times. The V and J genes are TRBV5-1 and TRBJ1-1, with 9 bases identical to TRBD1. The germline CDR1 and CDR2 sequences are SGHRS and YFSETQ. This CDR3 is 15 amino acids long. V lost 0 bases to trimming and J lost 6 bases; unmatched junction nucleotides: 6. The chain's CDR3 is CASSLVGTGKAEAFF. The CDR3 DNA sequence: TGCGCCAGCAGCTTGGTCGGGACAGGGAAGGCTGAAGCTTTCTTT.

This clonotype was seen only once. The junction differs from germline at one of its ends, possibly a read error. This sequence joins TRBV29-1 and TRBJ2-2, with D maybe TRBD2 (6 bases). The CDR3 spans 14 residues. Germline CDR1 reads SQVTM; CDR2 reads ANQGSEA. The DNA of the CDR3 is TGCAGCGCCGGTGCGGGGCCGGCCACCGGGGACCTGTTTTTT. The encoded protein is CSAGAGPATGDLFF.

This clonotype was detected a few times. The chain carries TRBV18 and TRBJ1-1; D possibly corresponds to TRBD1 (5 bases). This CDR3 has 15 residues. The germline V and J ends were trimmed by 3 bases and 4 bases, with 15 bases remaining between them. Germline V CDR1 and CDR2: KGHSH, LQKENI. CDR3 protein: CASSPTGPPATEAFF. DNA of the CDR3: TGTGCCAGCTCACCCACAGGTCCCCCTGCCACTGAAGCTTTCTTT.

This clonotype has more than one count but fewer than ten. The chain joins TRBV6-5 to TRBJ1-6; D is ambiguous. The CDR3 contains 14 residues. Trimming shortened V by 2 bases and J by 10 bases, and 12 bases separated the two germline ends. Germline V gene data show CDR1 as MNHEY and CDR2 as SVGAGI. The DNA of the CDR3 is TGTGCCAGCAGTTACAAAACGAACAGATCACCCCTCCACTTT. It encodes CASSYKTNRSPLHF.

This clonotype was detected many times. DNA for the CDR3: TGTGCCAGCAGTGAAACAAAGCGGGAGGTAGCCCACGAGCAGTACTTC. Protein product: CASSETKREVAHEQYF. The J gene is TRBJ2-7, the V gene TRBV25-1; 9 bases line up with TRBD2. CDR1 is MGHDK, CDR2 SYGVNS, per germline. CDR3 length: 16 amino acids. The V segment lost 2 bases and the J segment 5 bases; nucleotides outside the gene matches: 10.

This clonotype showed up many times. The rearrangement joins TRBV5-1 to TRBJ1-1, with D tentatively TRBD1 (6 bases). V gave up 4 bases and J gave up 6 bases, with 10 bases separating them. The CDR3 consists of 12 residues. Looked up from germline, CDR1 is SGHRS and CDR2 is YFSETQ. Here the CDR3 reads CASSVDRSEAFF. CDR3 sequence (DNA): TGCGCCAGCAGCGTCGACAGGTCTGAAGCTTTCTTT.

The chain links TRBV7-6 to TRBJ1-5; 9 bases fit TRBD1. V was pared by 5 bases and J by 9 bases, with 8 bases of the junction left unmatched. The CDR3 is 14 amino acids. Per germline, CDR1 SGHVS and CDR2 FNYEAQ. The CDR3: CASSQGQGQGPQHF. The DNA for the CDR3 is TGTGCCAGCAGCCAAGGACAGGGGCAAGGGCCCCAGCATTTT.

V and J are TRBV20-1 and TRBJ2-2; possibly TRBD1 for D (6 bases). Germline lookup yields CDR1 DFQATT and CDR2 SNEGSKA (reference sequence). Trimming cost V 3 bases and J 4 bases, with 12 bases left between them. This CDR3 contains 14 residues. In DNA form, the CDR3 reads TGCAGTGCTAGCGACAGGCACTCCACCGGGGAGCTGTTTTTT. It codes for CSASDRHSTGELFF.

The chain joins TRBV20-1 to TRBJ2-1; 9 positions match TRBD2. This CDR3 spans 13 amino acids. V dropped 5 bases and J dropped 6; count of bases not matched to a gene: 5. CDR1 DFQATT and CDR2 SNEGSKA come from the germline V gene (reference sequence). The CDR3 loop is CSALQTSGNEQFF. CDR3 DNA: TGCAGTGCTCTCCAGACTAGCGGCAATGAGCAGTTCTTC.

This clonotype occurred a few times. The chain recombines TRBV3-1 with TRBJ1-2; D gene ambiguous. The germline gives CDR1 LGHDT, CDR2 YNNKEL (reference sequence). V was pared by 1 base and J by 2 bases, with 11 bases between. There are 15 residues in the CDR3. The CDR3 nucleotides are TGTGCCAGCAGCCAAGTTAACCTGCCGAACTATGGCTACACCTTC. Translation gives CASSQVNLPNYGYTF. Filled out from reference TRBV3-1 and TRBJ1-2, the complete variable domain reads DTAVSQTPKYLVTQMGNDKSIKCEQNLGHDTMYWYKQDSKKFLKIMFSYNNKELIINETVPNRFSPKSPDKAHLNLHINSLELGDSAVYFCASSQVNLPNYGYTFGSGTRLTVV.

The CDR3 DNA follows: TGTGCCAGCAGTATGACTAGCGGGGAGTACAATGAGCAGTTCTTC. The encoded protein is CASSMTSGEYNEQFF. The rearrangement uses TRBV6-4 and TRBJ2-1; 11 bases are shared with TRBD2. The V gene's germline CDR1 is MRHNA and CDR2 SNTAGT. V trimming: 5 bases; J trimming: 4 bases; junction bases outside the gene matches: 4. CDR3 length equals 15 residues.

This clonotype was counted between two and nine times. CDR3 coding DNA: TGTGCCAGCAGCCCCCAGGCCACCGGGGAGCTGTTTTTT. Translated, it gives CASSPQATGELFF. The gene calls are TRBV7-6 and TRBJ2-2; D is undetermined. V was clipped by 5 bases and J by 4 bases, with 8 bases between them. The germline CDR1 and CDR2 sequences are SGHVS and FNYEAQ. The length of the CDR3 is 13 residues.

The V gene is TRBV7-2, the J gene TRBJ2-1; the match to TRBD2 covers 9 bases. In germline, CDR1 is SGHTA, CDR2 FQGNSA. This CDR3 has 15 amino acids. After removal of 3 bases from V and 5 bases from J, the junction contained 5 bases not matched to a gene. The CDR3: CASSFAGGLDNEQFF. The CDR3 region has the DNA TGTGCCAGCAGCTTTGCGGGGGGGCTGGACAATGAGCAGTTCTTC.

This clonotype was recorded at least ten times. The V call is TRBV9, the J call TRBJ2-1; unclear D gene. CDR1 SGDLS and CDR2 YYNGEE come from the germline V gene. CDR3 length: 12 amino acids. V lost 2 bases and J 4 bases, leaving 4 bases between the germline ends. The CDR3, as DNA: TGTGCCAGCAGCGTGGGATACAATGAGCAGTTCTTC. Translating gives CASSVGYNEQFF.

This clonotype was detected many times. The chain uses TRBV10-3 and TRBJ2-6, with D hard to call. The CDR3 contains 15 residues. In germline, CDR1 is ENHRY, CDR2 SYGVKD. Trimming pared 7 bases from V and 0 bases from J, leaving 10 bases between. In DNA form, the CDR3 reads TGTGCCATCATGGTGGGGAACTCTGGGGCCAACGTCCTGACTTTC. This codes for CAIMVGNSGANVLTF.

The V and J genes are TRBV7-2 and TRBJ2-7; D remains ambiguous. The V and J ends lost 0 bases and 1 base respectively, with 16 bases between them. From germline, CDR1 is SGHTA and CDR2 FQGNSA. The CDR3 spans 17 residues. The CDR3 protein is CASSLAAAGSMSYEQYF. CDR3 DNA sequence: TGTGCCAGCAGCTTAGCTGCCGCCGGGTCGATGTCCTACGAGCAGTACTTC.

This clonotype showed up just a few times. The V call is TRBV5-1, the J call TRBJ2-7; D is perhaps TRBD2 (6 bases). The germline V gene encodes CDR1 SGHRS and CDR2 YFSETQ. With 4 bases removed from V and 3 bases from J, the gap between germline ends came to 11 bases. This CDR3 spans 13 amino acids. The CDR3 spells CASSRDWGYEQYV. The CDR3 bases are TGCGCCAGCAGCCGGGACTGGGGCTACGAGCAGTACGTC.

In this sample, this clonotype turned up a few times. This chain joins TRBV7-6 and TRBJ1-4; D is undetermined. This CDR3 has 18 residues. Trimming cost V 2 bases and J 8 bases, with 24 bases left between them. CDR1 and CDR2 (germline): SGHVS, FNYEAQ. The DNA of the CDR3 is TGTGCCAGCAGCTTAATACCGAACACCCCAGGATTTCGGGAAAAACTGTTTTTT. Its translation: CASSLIPNTPGFREKLFF.

This clonotype was recorded many times. The rearrangement links TRBV6-5 to TRBJ2-5, with 8 nucleotides matching TRBD1. The CDR3 totals 18 residues. The germline V gene has CDR1 MNHEY and CDR2 SVGAGI. J was trimmed by 5 bases and V by 6 bases; bases with no gene match: 20. CDR3 sequence reads: CASRSPWGQELAGETQYF. The CDR3 DNA sequence: TGTGCCAGCAGATCCCCCTGGGGACAGGAATTGGCGGGGGAGACCCAGTACTTC.

The chain recombines TRBV4-1 with TRBJ2-7, with a tentative D call TRBD1 (6 bases). Germline V CDR1 and CDR2: MGHRA, YSYEKL. The CDR3 covers 14 residues. Deletions cut 1 base from V and 3 bases from J, with 10 bases between. CDR3 bases: TGCGCCAGCAGCCAAGCTAAGGACAGCTACGAGCAGTACTTC. It yields the protein CASSQAKDSYEQYF.